The 21 T cell receptor beta chains listed next were all sequenced from one sample in a study of control samples from healthy donors and cancer patients. The table came from immunoSEQ multiplex PCR; TCRdb's copy has only in-frame clones and leaves some out. The data contain about 120,000 clones, around 94% of them singletons. The source material was PBMCs. The receptors derive from an older man with head and neck cancer.

V and J are TRBV5-1 and TRBJ2-3, with D possibly being TRBD2 (7 bases). The CDR3 is made up of 15 amino acids. CDR1 and CDR2 from the germline V gene are SGHRS and YFSETQ. Trimming pared 0 bases from V and 6 bases from J, leaving 14 bases between. For the CDR3, the DNA is TGCGCCAGCAGCTTGGATAGGGGGGGCAGGGATACGCAGTATTTT. Translation gives CASSLDRGGRDTQYF.

The chain employs TRBV30 and TRBJ1-5; no reliable D call. Germline V lookup: CDR1 GTSNPN, CDR2 SVGIG (reference sequence). The V gene lost 2 bases and the J gene lost 6 bases, with 11 bases spanning the gap. This CDR3 region has 13 residues. The CDR3 loop reads CAWSPEGSQPQHF. The CDR3 region has the DNA TGTGCCTGGAGTCCTGAGGGAAGTCAGCCCCAGCATTTT.

The chain carries TRBV27 and TRBJ2-7; a weak D match, TRBD1 (5 bases). This CDR3 has 14 residues. Trimming left V 8 bases short and J 0 bases short, with 14 bases between. Germline V gene data show CDR1 as MNHEY and CDR2 as SMNVEV (reference sequence). The CDR3 DNA reads TGTGCCAGCGCCTGGACAAGGAGCTCCTACGAGCAGTACTTC. Protein sequence: CASAWTRSSYEQYF.

This clone was observed once. CDR3 loop: CASSVGDTQYF. CDR3 DNA sequence: TGTGCCAGCAGCGTGGGGGATACGCAGTATTTT. This chain joins TRBV9 and TRBJ2-3; no definite D call. Germline loops: CDR1 SGDLS, CDR2 YYNGEE. CDR3 length equals 11 residues. V was trimmed by 2 bases and J by 6 bases, leaving 4 bases between them.

The chain combines TRBV2 with TRBJ1-2; unclear D gene. Germline loops: CDR1 SNHLY, CDR2 FYNNEI. V was shortened by 3 bases and J by 4 bases, with 9 bases between the two germline ends. The CDR3 length is 13 residues. The CDR3 DNA is TGTGCCAGCAGTGAGTTTCCCCTCTATGGCTACACCTTC. Translating it yields CASSEFPLYGYTF.

The chain has TRBV5-1 and TRBJ2-3; 13 positions match TRBD2. Germline V gene sequence: CDR1 SGHRS, CDR2 YFSETQ. Germline trimming cut 4 bases from V and 0 bases from J; bases unmatched to any gene: 8. The CDR3 sequence is 18 residues long. CDR3 sequence (DNA): TGCGCCAGCAGCCCTGCGGGACTAGCGGGGTCTAGCACAGATACGCAGTATTTT. Translated: CASSPAGLAGSSTDTQYF.

The chain combines TRBV3-1 (or the pseudogene TRBV3-2) with TRBJ1-5; the D gene is possibly TRBD1 (6 bases). Germline lookup yields CDR1 LGHDT and CDR2 YNNKEL (reference sequence). There are 13 residues in the CDR3. Trimming removed 0 bases at V and 10 bases at J, with 10 bases between. This chain's CDR3 is CASSQDTQGPQHF. In DNA form, the CDR3 reads TGTGCCAGCAGCCAAGATACACAGGGACCCCAGCATTTT.

V is TRBV18 and J is TRBJ1-1; D not certain. V was shortened by 0 bases and J by 2 bases, with 7 bases between the two germline ends. From germline, CDR1 is KGHSH and CDR2 LQKENI. This CDR3 is 14 amino acids long. Here the CDR3 DNA reads TGTGCCAGCTCACCACCTCAGAAAAACACTGAAGCTTTCTTT. It translates to CASSPPQKNTEAFF.

The V and J genes are TRBV27 and TRBJ1-1, with D uncertain. The germline V and J ends were trimmed by 5 bases and 0 bases, with 13 bases remaining between them. Germline CDR1 and CDR2: MNHEY and SMNVEV (reference sequence). The CDR3 runs 15 residues. CDR3 region: CASSLSPGLNTEAFF. CDR3 in DNA: TGTGCCAGCAGTCTCTCCCCCGGTTTGAACACTGAAGCTTTCTTT.

The V call is TRBV9, the J call TRBJ1-2, with D hard to call. The germline gives CDR1 SGDLS, CDR2 YYNGEE. Trimming stripped 4 bases from V and 2 bases from J, with 12 bases between. The CDR3 runs 14 residues. CDR3 in DNA: TGTGCCAGCAGCCCTCGTGGAGGGAACTATGGCTACACCTTC. It translates to CASSPRGGNYGYTF.

V and J are TRBV19 and TRBJ2-5; the match to TRBD1 covers 9 bases. The length of the CDR3 is 14 residues. V trimming: 5 bases; J trimming: 4 bases; junction bases outside the gene matches: 5. Germline CDR1 reads LNHDA; CDR2 reads SQIVND (reference sequence). The DNA of the CDR3 is TGTGCCAGTAGTTCCCGGGACAGGGTAGAGACCCAGTACTTC. It translates to CASSSRDRVETQYF.

This clone occurred once. The V and J genes are TRBV4-1 and TRBJ2-1; D not certain. The V and J ends lost 0 bases and 1 base respectively, with 7 bases between them. The length of the CDR3 is 15 residues. Germline values: CDR1 MGHRA, CDR2 YSYEKL. CDR3 loop: CASSQERVSYNEQFF. DNA for the CDR3: TGCGCCAGCAGCCAAGAACGGGTTTCCTACAATGAGCAGTTCTTC.

The V gene is TRBV5-1, the J gene TRBJ1-1; D possibly corresponds to TRBD1 (5 bases). Germline loops: CDR1 SGHRS, CDR2 YFSETQ. The CDR3 contains 13 residues. V shed 9 bases and J shed 1 base, with 13 bases lying between them. CDR3 loop: CATTRGGNTEAFF. CDR3 in DNA: TGCGCCACTACTCGCGGGGGGAACACTGAAGCTTTCTTT.

The chain couples TRBV5-1 to TRBJ1-2; D is unclear. With 5 bases removed from V and 5 bases from J, the gap between germline ends came to 13 bases. CDR3 size: 13 residues. The germline V gene has CDR1 SGHRS and CDR2 YFSETQ. The CDR3 DNA reads TGCGCCAGCAGGATCGGGTCCTCTTATGGCTACACCTTC. Translated, it gives CASRIGSSYGYTF.

This clone was seen just once. The chain links TRBV4-3 to TRBJ1-1, with D unclear. This CDR3 region has 14 residues. V lost 0 bases and J lost 6, with 11 bases in between. Germline V gene sequence: CDR1 LGHNA, CDR2 YSLEER. The CDR3 DNA is TGCGCCAGCAGCCAAGACACCAGGCCGTCTGAAGCTTTCTTT. This gives the protein CASSQDTRPSEAFF.

This chain links TRBV6-5 with TRBJ2-3, with TRBD1 matching over 10 bases. Losses at the gene ends were 4 bases for V and 3 bases for J; bases not matched to a gene: 7. CDR3 length: 16 residues. CDR1 MNHEY and CDR2 SVGAGI come from the germline V gene. In DNA form, the CDR3 reads TGTGCCAGCAGTTCCCTCAGGACAGGGGGTACAGATACGCAGTATTTT. Its translation: CASSSLRTGGTDTQYF.

The chain employs TRBV10-3 and TRBJ2-7; the D call may be TRBD1 or TRBD2 (5 bases each). CDR3 length: 16 residues. CDR1 and CDR2 (germline): ENHRY, SYGVKD. V lost 0 bases to trimming and J lost 5 bases, with 17 bases between them. CDR3 bases: TGTGCCATCAGTGAGTCGGGTCTGGGCAGGGACGACGAGCAGTACTTC. Translation: CAISESGLGRDDEQYF.

This clone was detected once. V and J are TRBV2 and TRBJ1-2; no definite D call. The CDR3 has 14 amino acids. The germline V and J ends were trimmed by 1 base and 8 bases, with 14 bases remaining between them. Germline assignment: CDR1 SNHLY and CDR2 FYNNEI. CDR3 protein: CASSEGYRGAGYTF. CDR3 sequence (DNA): TGTGCCAGCAGTGAAGGTTATCGGGGTGCCGGCTACACCTTC. Full variable domain (remainder filled in from reference TRBV2 and TRBJ1-2): EPEVTQTPSHQVTQMGQEVILRCVPISNHLYFYWYRQILGQKVEFLVSFYNNEISEKSEIFDDQFSVERPDGSNFTLKIRSTKLEDSAMYFCASSEGYRGAGYTFGSGTRLTVV.

This clone was detected a few times. This chain joins TRBV5-1 and TRBJ2-5; 10 bases match TRBD2. The CDR3 extends over 15 amino acids. Losses at the gene ends were 5 bases for V and 4 bases for J; bases not matched to a gene: 8. Per the germline V gene, CDR1 is SGHRS and CDR2 is YFSETQ. The CDR3 sequence: CASSRELAGLETQYF. The CDR3 DNA reads as TGCGCCAGCAGTCGCGAACTAGCGGGGTTAGAGACCCAGTACTTC.

The chain uses TRBV19 and TRBJ2-5; 10 bases are shared with TRBD1. From germline, CDR1 is LNHDA and CDR2 SQIVND (reference sequence). The J segment lost 7 bases and the V segment lost 7 bases, leaving 9 bases of the junction unmatched. The CDR3 spans 14 residues. CDR3 sequence reads: CASTPGQGWGTQYF. The CDR3 DNA sequence: TGTGCCAGTACCCCGGGACAGGGGTGGGGGACCCAGTACTTC.

The chain has TRBV5-6 and TRBJ1-1; perhaps TRBD1 as D (6 bases). Per the germline V gene, CDR1 is SGHDT and CDR2 is YYEEEE. The V gene lost 0 bases and the J gene lost 4 bases, with 19 bases spanning the gap. This CDR3 is 17 amino acids long. The CDR3 region is CASSLGGSVQGGTEAFF. CDR3 coding DNA: TGTGCCAGCAGCTTGGGGGGGTCGGTACAGGGTGGCACTGAAGCTTTCTTT.